This T cell receptor (beta chain) was obtained from a study of T cells in women clearing cervical HPV infection. Study-level information: Only a few women had HLA typing results available.

The CDR3 extends over 14 amino acids. Germline assignment: CDR1 DFQATT and CDR2 SNEGSKA (reference sequence). J was trimmed by 6 bases and V by 5 bases; bases with no gene match: 6. As for this clone: Its matching antigen is unknown. The CDR3 end is not reached by the read, which stops 3 residues before it; the germline J gene fills it in.

Sequenced by immunoSEQ multiplex PCR; TCRdb stores in-frame clones only, minus some. The sample totals roughly 50,000 clones; its top ten clones hold 35%. Study-wide results and limits: Repertoire richness, not evenness, was significantly elevated in CIN3+ cases versus controls.

This clonotype was obtained from a woman between 18 and 75 years old with a cervical HPV16 infection that either progressed to CIN3+ or cleared (not recorded which). The V and J genes are TRBV20-1 and TRBJ1-5, with 11 positions matching TRBD1. The specimen was blood buffy coat. CDR3 amino acids: CSAVGQGAGQPQHF. The covered CDR3 bases are TGCAGTGCTGTCGGACAGGGGGCTGGTCAGCCC.